Shown below are 29 T cell receptor beta chains from a single sample sequenced in a study of Graves' ophthalmopathy and Graves' hyperthyroidism. TCR beta CDR3 amplification used RNA transcripts. The authors performed first-round RT-PCR with HTBI primers and then a second-round multiplex PCR. TCRdb processed the multiplex PCR reads anew with MiXCR; each CDR3 protein has one entry. The sample consists of 660,000 or so distinct CDR3 sequences, about 41% of them appearing once. The source material was peripheral blood. Receptors originate from an adult man with Graves' ophthalmopathy.

This chain uses TRBV19 with TRBJ2-2; D is ambiguous. In germline, CDR1 is LNHDA, CDR2 SQIVND (reference sequence). The length of the CDR3 is 14 residues. The germline V and J ends were trimmed by 6 bases and 1 base, with 9 bases remaining between them. The CDR3 loop reads CASRDLWNTGELFF. Written as DNA, the CDR3 is TGTGCCAGTAGGGATCTTTGGAACACCGGGGAGCTGTTTTTT.

As regards this clonotype: This clone may be a read error of a much larger clone one base away. This chain uses TRBV7-9 with TRBJ1-1; D gene uncertain. The CDR3 runs 13 residues. V was cut by 5 bases and J by 6 bases, with 13 bases left in between. In germline, CDR1 is SEHNR, CDR2 FQNEAQ (reference sequence). The CDR3 region has the DNA TGTGCCAGCAGCCTTCTGCATAGCCCTGAAGCTTTCTTT. Encoded protein: CASSLLHSPEAFF.

CDR3 bases: TGTGCCACCACCCAGGGGACTGAAGAGACCCAGTACTTC. Its translation: CATTQGTEETQYF. V usage is TRBV24-1 and J usage is TRBJ2-5; D possibly matches TRBD1 or TRBD2 (6 bases each). There are 13 residues in the CDR3. CDR1 and CDR2 (germline): KGHDR, SFDVKD. Trimming removed 8 bases from V and 3 bases from J, with 12 bases in between.

The genes are TRBV9 and TRBJ1-4, with D unclear. The germline CDR1 and CDR2 sequences are SGDLS and YYNGEE. Trimming left V 1 base short and J 7 bases short, with 5 bases between. This CDR3 region has 12 residues. The CDR3 DNA reads as TGTGCCAGCAGCGTAAGCCCTGAAAAACTGTTTTTT. This gives the protein CASSVSPEKLFF.

This clonotype has only a few counts. The junction departs from the called germline gene at one end, perhaps through a read error. The chain has TRBV20-1 and TRBJ1-1, with D tentatively TRBD1 (6 bases). Germline CDR1 is DFQATT and CDR2 is SNEGSKA (reference sequence). This CDR3 contains 16 residues. The chain's CDR3 is CSAIQKKGVWSTEAFF. The CDR3 DNA sequence: TGCAGTGCAATCCAGAAGAAGGGGGTTTGGAGCACTGAGGCTTTCTTT.

This clonotype has only a few counts. This sequence joins TRBV20-1 and TRBJ1-4; 10 bases align to TRBD1. Looked up from germline, CDR1 is DFQATT and CDR2 is SNEGSKA (reference sequence). The V gene end was trimmed by 5 bases and the J gene end by 0 bases; junction bases not matched to a gene: 9. The CDR3 has 17 amino acids. The CDR3 sequence: CSAGDRGQDPTNEKLFF. The CDR3 DNA is TGCAGTGCTGGGGACAGGGGACAAGACCCAACTAATGAAAAACTGTTTTTT.

The rearrangement uses TRBV7-9 and TRBJ2-7; 7 bases agree with TRBD2. Per germline, CDR1 SEHNR and CDR2 FQNEAQ (reference sequence). V lost 4 bases, J lost 7 bases, and 7 bases stayed unmatched. The CDR3 totals 13 residues. The DNA of the CDR3 is TGTGCCAGCAGCTCCCAGTGGGAGGGGGAGCAGTACTTC. This codes for CASSSQWEGEQYF.

This clonotype has more than one count but fewer than ten. V usage is TRBV7-8 and J usage is TRBJ1-5; no clear D gene. The germline CDR1 and CDR2 sequences are SGHVS and FQNEAQ. The CDR3 length is 19 residues. Deletions cut 2 bases from V and 0 bases from J, with 20 bases between. The CDR3 sequence: CASSLSSAILRYSNQPQHF. CDR3 nucleotide sequence: TGTGCCAGCAGCTTATCCTCAGCAATTCTAAGATATAGCAATCAGCCCCAGCATTTT.

In its sample, this clonotype was seen a few times. The V and J genes are TRBV7-2 and TRBJ2-2; 7 nucleotides line up with TRBD1. With V trimmed by 5 bases and J by 5 bases, 8 bases remained unmatched. The CDR3 contains 15 residues. From germline, CDR1 is SGHTA and CDR2 FQGNSA. The CDR3 reads CASSRQGVYTGELFF. Here the CDR3 DNA reads TGTGCCAGCAGCCGACAGGGAGTATATACCGGGGAGCTGTTTTTT.

This clonotype has a count of ten or more. The CDR3 here is CASSVTSAGELFF. In DNA, the CDR3 is TGTGCCAGCAGCGTTACTAGCGCCGGGGAGCTGTTTTTT. The chain recombines TRBV7-9 with TRBJ2-2; 7 bases align to TRBD2. Germline CDR1 and CDR2: SEHNR and FQNEAQ (reference sequence). The CDR3 spans 13 residues. V dropped 5 bases and J dropped 6; count of bases not matched to a gene: 3. Together with reference TRBV7-9 and TRBJ2-2, the CDR3 gives the full variable domain: DTGVSQNPRHKITKRGQNVTFRCDPISEHNRLYWYRQTLGQGPEFLTYFQNEAQLEKSRLLSDRFSAERPKGSFSTLEIQRTEQGDSAMYLCASSVTSAGELFFGEGSRLTVL.

The sample holds many counts of this clonotype. The chain links TRBV12-3 or TRBV12-4 to TRBJ2-5, with 8 bases fitting TRBD1. The CDR3 has 15 amino acids. V was clipped by 1 base and J by 4 bases; unmatched bases: 5. The CDR3 protein is CASSLGDRLGETQYF. In nucleotides, the CDR3 is TGTGCCAGCAGTTTAGGGGACAGGTTAGGAGAGACCCAGTACTTC.

This clonotype occurred many times. The rearrangement links TRBV9 to TRBJ1-1; D gene uncertain. This CDR3 region has 15 residues. Germline V gene lookup returns CDR1 SGDLS and CDR2 YYNGEE. Between the trimmed V and J ends, which lost 0 bases and 1 base, there was a span of 10 bases. CDR3 protein: CASSVGGAGNTEAFF. The CDR3 DNA reads as TGTGCCAGCAGCGTAGGAGGCGCGGGGAACACTGAAGCTTTCTTT.

This clonotype was found a few times. The chain joins TRBV20-1 to TRBJ1-6; unclear D gene. The V and J ends lost 2 bases and 0 bases respectively, with 11 bases between them. CDR3 length: 16 amino acids. The germline CDR1 and CDR2 sequences are DFQATT and SNEGSKA (reference sequence). CDR3 DNA: TGCAGTGCTAGAATCTCATACTCCTCCTATAATTCACCCCTCCACTTT. It translates to CSARISYSSYNSPLHF.

This clonotype was counted ten times or more. One end of the junction is discordant with germline, which a read error may explain. The chain joins TRBV6-6 to TRBJ2-7; D is unresolved. CDR1 and CDR2 (germline): MNHNY, SVGAGI (reference sequence). The CDR3 is 10 amino acids. The CDR3 region is CASSYSRRTF. CDR3 bases: TGTGCCAGCAGTTACTCCCGGCGCACCTTC.

Note on this clonotype: A much larger clone lies a single base off, so this may be a read error. The V call is TRBV2, the J call TRBJ2-5; tentative D call: TRBD1 (5 bases). The CDR3 extends over 15 amino acids. Germline V gives CDR1 SNHLY, CDR2 FYNNEI. CDR3 in amino acids: CAGSNLEQGVETQYF. For the CDR3, the DNA is TGTGCCGGCAGCAACCTGGAGCAGGGTGTCGAGACCCAGTACTTC.

This clonotype was recorded many times. The rearrangement links TRBV7-9 to TRBJ1-1, with D unclear. The CDR3 runs 13 residues. CDR1 and CDR2 from the germline V gene are SEHNR and FQNEAQ (reference sequence). Trimming cost V 8 bases and J 1 base, with 11 bases left between them. The CDR3: CASGFSANTEAFF. The CDR3 coding sequence is TGTGCCAGCGGATTTTCGGCGAACACTGAAGCTTTCTTT. Using reference TRBV7-9 and TRBJ1-1 for the parts outside the CDR3, the full variable domain is DTGVSQNPRHKITKRGQNVTFRCDPISEHNRLYWYRQTLGQGPEFLTYFQNEAQLEKSRLLSDRFSAERPKGSFSTLEIQRTEQGDSAMYLCASGFSANTEAFFGQGTRLTVV.

This clonotype was recorded a few times. The chain employs TRBV12-3 or TRBV12-4 and TRBJ1-5; TRBD1 agrees at 12 bases. CDR3 length: 16 residues. V was pared by 2 bases and J by 6 bases, with 5 bases of the junction left unmatched. In nucleotides, the CDR3 is TGTGCCAGCAGTTTACCGGGACAGGGGGCTGGTCAGCCCCAGCATTTT. Amino acids: CASSLPGQGAGQPQHF.

This clonotype was recorded only once. The germline gene is not matched at one end of the junction; a read error may be the cause. The chain carries TRBV25-1 and TRBJ1-3; D perhaps matches TRBD1 (6 bases). The CDR3 extends over 15 amino acids. Germline V gives CDR1 MGHDK, CDR2 SYGVNS. CDR3 residues: CASSESAGVANTIYF. The CDR3 region has the DNA TGTGCCAGCAGCGAATCTGCAGGGGTCGCGAACACCATATATTTT.

This clonotype occurred many times. V usage is TRBV9 and J usage is TRBJ1-2, with 7 positions matching TRBD1. CDR3 size: 15 residues. V was clipped by 3 bases and J by 5 bases; unmatched bases: 10. Germline V gives CDR1 SGDLS, CDR2 YYNGEE. The CDR3 DNA reads TGTGCCAGCAGCGCGGGACAGACCTCTATGTATGGCTACACCTTC. It translates to CASSAGQTSMYGYTF.

This clonotype has a count of ten or more. The V and J genes are TRBV24-1 and TRBJ1-2; D is possibly TRBD1 (5 bases). The CDR3 has 14 residues. Germline loops: CDR1 KGHDR, CDR2 SFDVKD. The germline V and J ends were trimmed by 1 base and 2 bases, with 7 bases remaining between them. The CDR3 DNA reads TGTGCCACCAGTGATTTACACAGGAACTATGGCTACACCTTC. Amino acid sequence: CATSDLHRNYGYTF.

The V gene is TRBV29-1, the J gene TRBJ1-1; maybe TRBD1 (6 bases). CDR1 is SQVTM and CDR2 is ANQGSEA in the germline V gene. The CDR3 has 13 residues. Trimming took off 3 bases at V and 3 bases at J, with 11 bases between the two ends. Here the CDR3 reads CSVEDSRYTEAFF. The CDR3 nucleotides are TGCAGCGTTGAGGACAGTCGGTACACTGAAGCTTTCTTT.

This clonotype was found many times. The chain employs TRBV15 and TRBJ1-5; D is ambiguous. The germline V gene has CDR1 LNHNV and CDR2 YYDKDF (reference sequence). The CDR3 is made up of 15 amino acids. V was shortened by 2 bases and J by 4 bases, with 12 bases between the two germline ends. CDR3 DNA: TGTGCCACCAGCAGATGGCGCCTCATGAATCAGCCCCAGCATTTT. Its protein is CATSRWRLMNQPQHF.

Details on this clonotype: Sequence at one end of the junction differs from germline and may be a read error. V is TRBV9 and J is TRBJ2-5; 8 nucleotides match TRBD2. Germline V gene lookup returns CDR1 SGDLS and CDR2 YYNGEE. The CDR3 extends over 13 amino acids. CDR3 sequence: CASSAGGGETQCF. Written as DNA, the CDR3 is TGTGCCAGCAGCGCCGGGGGGGGAGAGACCCAGTGCTTC.

On this clonotype itself: The junction and the germline gene differ at one end; a read error may be behind it. This chain uses TRBV7-2 with TRBJ2-2; 7 bases are a match to TRBD2. The CDR3 totals 16 residues. Germline V gene sequence: CDR1 SGHTA, CDR2 FQGNSA. The CDR3 loop reads CASSHRTLGGTGELFF. The DNA for the CDR3 is TGCGCCAGCAGCCATAGGACCCTGGGGGGGACCGGGGAGCTGTTTTTT.

This clonotype was counted at least ten times. The chain couples TRBV19 to TRBJ1-2; possibly TRBD1 for D (5 bases). This CDR3 is 13 amino acids long. V lost 3 bases, J lost 8 bases, and 13 bases lay in between. Germline loops: CDR1 LNHDA, CDR2 SQIVND (reference sequence). Written as DNA, the CDR3 is TGTGCCAGTAGTATTGGGCAGGGCGACGGCTACACCTTC. This codes for CASSIGQGDGYTF.

Details on this clonotype: An end of the junction differs from the germline gene, which may be a read error. J is TRBJ1-1 and V is TRBV7-2, with D maybe TRBD1 (6 bases). Per the germline V gene, CDR1 is SGHTA and CDR2 is FQGNSA. This CDR3 is built from 15 residues. The CDR3 nucleotides are TGCGCCAGCAGCCAACTAACAGGGAGGGGCACTGAAGCTTTCTTT. Translating it yields CASSQLTGRGTEAFF.

This sequence joins TRBV10-3 and TRBJ1-1, with a tentative D call TRBD1 (5 bases). The V end lost 10 bases, the J end lost 5 bases, and 14 bases lay between the germline ends. The CDR3 is 12 amino acids. The germline V gene encodes CDR1 ENHRY and CDR2 SYGVKD. The CDR3 nucleotides are TGTGCCAGCGGGGGACTGGGGACTGAAGCTTTCTTT. It encodes CASGGLGTEAFF.

This clonotype has ten or more counts. V usage is TRBV29-1 and J usage is TRBJ1-5; 7 bases are shared with TRBD1. Germline CDR1 is SQVTM and CDR2 is ANQGSEA. V was clipped by 6 bases and J by 3 bases; unmatched bases: 5. The CDR3 totals 13 residues. Written as DNA, the CDR3 is TGCAGCGTGACAACAGGGGTCAATCAGCCCCAGCATTTT. Protein product: CSVTTGVNQPQHF.

About this clonotype: At one end the junction does not follow the germline gene, possibly because of a read error. V usage is TRBV19 and J usage is TRBJ2-2; D gene ambiguous. Germline loops: CDR1 LNHDA, CDR2 SQIVND (reference sequence). The CDR3 length is 15 residues. CDR3 DNA: TGTGCCAGTAGTCCGGGCCGAGGTGACACCAGGGAGCTGTTTTTT. It translates to CASSPGRGDTRELFF. The full variable domain, its missing parts supplied by reference TRBV19 and TRBJ2-2, is DGGITQSPKYLFRKEGQNVTLSCEQNLNHDAMYWYRQDPGQGLRLIYYSQIVNDFQKGDIAEGYSVSREKKESFPLTVTSAQKNPTAFYLCASSPGRGDTRELFFGEGSRLTVL.